Listed here are 21 T cell receptor beta chains from one sample, sequenced in a study of blood T cell repertoires in COVID-19. The protocol was immunoSEQ multiplex PCR, while the TCRdb copy is restricted to in-frame clones and leaves out a portion. The data show roughly 340,000 clones, around 87% seen once. Source material: PBMCs or T cells enriched from blood (not recorded which). The receptors were gathered from a middle-aged man in a cohort exposed to, infected with or recovered from COVID-19 (not recorded which).

DNA for the CDR3: TGTGCCAGCAGTAGACATTCTGGCACCTACGAGCAGTACTTC. It is translated as CASSRHSGTYEQYF. The chain carries TRBV6-5 and TRBJ2-7; no clear D. The CDR3 runs 14 residues. Per germline, CDR1 MNHEY and CDR2 SVGAGI. V lost 5 bases and J lost 2, with 13 bases in between.

The CDR3 nucleotides are TGTGCCAGCAGTTTATCGGCAAGACATTACAATGAGCAGTTCTTC. Translating gives CASSLSARHYNEQFF. V and J are TRBV27 and TRBJ2-1; D uncertain. V was pared by 0 bases and J by 4 bases, with 10 bases between. This CDR3 is 15 amino acids long. Germline CDR1 reads MNHEY; CDR2 reads SMNVEV (reference sequence).

The rearrangement joins TRBV6-6 to TRBJ1-5, with 9 nucleotides matching TRBD1. The V segment lost 6 bases and the J segment 5 bases; nucleotides outside the gene matches: 8. Germline V gene sequence: CDR1 MNHNY, CDR2 SVGAGI (reference sequence). There are 15 residues in the CDR3. CDR3 sequence (DNA): TGTGCCAGCAGCCTCCCTACAGGGGGCTATCAGCCCCAGCATTTT. Translated: CASSLPTGGYQPQHF.

This clone appeared a single time. The rearrangement uses TRBV20-1 and TRBJ1-1; D gene ambiguous. With 3 bases removed from V and 0 bases from J, the gap between germline ends came to 5 bases. The CDR3 runs 12 residues. Per the germline V gene, CDR1 is DFQATT and CDR2 is SNEGSKA (reference sequence). CDR3 residues: CSASTVNTEAFF. Here the CDR3 DNA reads TGCAGTGCTAGTACTGTGAACACTGAAGCTTTCTTT.

The V call is TRBV9, the J call TRBJ2-1, with 8 positions matching TRBD2. From germline, CDR1 is SGDLS and CDR2 YYNGEE. This CDR3 spans 16 amino acids. V lost 0 bases and J lost 2; bases outside the gene matches: 4. The CDR3 DNA reads TGTGCCAGCAGCGTAGAGCCGGGACTAGCCTACAATGAGCAGTTCTTC. It yields the protein CASSVEPGLAYNEQFF.

The rearrangement joins TRBV5-1 to TRBJ1-2; TRBD1 is a possible D gene (6 bases). Germline V gives CDR1 SGHRS, CDR2 YFSETQ. V lost 3 bases and J lost 4, with 16 bases in between. The CDR3 is 15 amino acids. The CDR3 reads CASSSGATGGYGYTF. Written as DNA, the CDR3 is TGCGCCAGCAGCTCAGGGGCCACTGGGGGCTATGGCTACACCTTC.

The chain combines TRBV11-3 with TRBJ2-3; maybe TRBD2 (6 bases). CDR3 size: 13 residues. The germline V gene encodes CDR1 SGHNT and CDR2 YENEEA. Trimming removed 6 bases at V and 7 bases at J, with 14 bases between. The CDR3 sequence: CASSILGSHTQYF. For the CDR3, the DNA is TGTGCCAGCAGTATACTCGGGAGCCATACGCAGTATTTT.

J is TRBJ2-1 and V is TRBV5-8; 7 bases are a match to TRBD1. With 1 base clipped from V and 8 bases from J, the junction kept 3 bases outside the gene matches. CDR1 SGHTS and CDR2 YDEGEE come from the germline V gene. This CDR3 spans 13 amino acids. CDR3 residues: CASSLLRGHEQFF. In DNA form, the CDR3 reads TGTGCCAGCAGCTTGTTAAGGGGGCATGAGCAGTTCTTC.

The CDR3 is CSVAQQGSGNEKLFF. For the CDR3, the DNA is TGCAGCGTTGCACAACAGGGATCGGGTAATGAAAAACTGTTTTTT. J is TRBJ1-4 and V is TRBV29-1; D perhaps matches TRBD1 (6 bases). The germline CDR1 and CDR2 sequences are SQVTM and ANQGSEA. Trimming left V 4 bases short and J 4 bases short, with 16 bases between. The CDR3 sequence is 15 residues long.

The chain joins TRBV11-2 to TRBJ2-7; 8 bases are shared with TRBD2. V lost 1 base to trimming and J lost 7 bases; unmatched junction nucleotides: 9. The CDR3 covers 15 residues. Germline V gives CDR1 SGHAT, CDR2 FQNNGV. CDR3 coding DNA: TGTGCCAGCAGCTTAGGATTGAGCGGGAGTAAAGAGCAGTACTTC. Translation: CASSLGLSGSKEQYF.

This clone appeared once. Different DNA sequences within this sample yield the same CDR3. V is TRBV30 and J is TRBJ2-7; 13 bases match TRBD2. This CDR3 has 15 residues. CDR1 is GTSNPN and CDR2 is SVGIG in the germline V gene (reference sequence). V shed 3 bases, J shed 0 bases, and the junction held 2 bases outside the gene matches. The CDR3 DNA reads TGTGCCTGGAGGGGACTAGCGGGGCTCTCCTACGAGCAGTACTTC. This gives the protein CAWRGLAGLSYEQYF.

The rearrangement uses TRBV7-9 and TRBJ2-3; TRBD2 matches 9 bases. Trimming removed 4 bases from V and 5 bases from J; junction bases left unmatched: 13. The germline V gene encodes CDR1 SEHNR and CDR2 FQNEAQ (reference sequence). This CDR3 has 17 residues. DNA for the CDR3: TGTGCCAGCAGCTCAGGTGACGGCGGGAGGGAGGGAGATACGCAGTATTTT. It encodes CASSSGDGGREGDTQYF.

This chain joins TRBV5-5 and TRBJ2-7, with 10 bases fitting TRBD2. There are 15 residues in the CDR3. After removal of 0 bases from V and 7 bases from J, the junction contained 7 bases not matched to a gene. From germline, CDR1 is SGHKS and CDR2 YYEKEE (reference sequence). CDR3 in amino acids: CASSLAPSGSLEQYF. The CDR3 DNA reads TGTGCCAGCAGCTTGGCCCCTAGCGGGAGTTTGGAGCAGTACTTC.

This clone was detected a few times. V and J are TRBV10-3 and TRBJ2-1, with 7 nucleotides matching TRBD1. Germline values: CDR1 ENHRY, CDR2 SYGVKD. The V gene end was trimmed by 3 bases and the J gene end by 15 bases; junction bases not matched to a gene: 5. The CDR3 loop spans 11 amino acids. CDR3 amino acids: CAISDGQVSFF. CDR3 nucleotides: TGTGCCATCAGTGACGGACAGGTATCGTTCTTC.

The rearrangement links TRBV5-3 to TRBJ2-7, with 15 bases aligning to TRBD2. TRBV5-3 is designated an ORF whose function remains uncertain. The CDR3 has 20 residues. V was pared by 2 bases and J by 2 bases, with 14 bases of the junction left unmatched. In nucleotides, the CDR3 is TGTGCCAGAAGCTTATCGGTTTCGGGACTAGCGGGAGGAGACCCCTACGAGCAGTACTTC. Encoded protein: CARSLSVSGLAGGDPYEQYF.

This clone has a single count. The CDR3: CATSDPGTSGSGSYNEQFF. The CDR3, as DNA: TGTGCCACCAGTGATCCAGGGACTAGCGGGAGTGGTTCCTACAATGAGCAGTTCTTC. The chain couples TRBV24-1 to TRBJ2-1; 14 bases agree with TRBD2. V lost 3 bases and J lost 1; bases outside the gene matches: 7. This CDR3 has 19 residues. Germline V gene sequence: CDR1 KGHDR, CDR2 SFDVKD.

CDR3 nucleotides: TGTGCCAGCGGCCTCAGGGGGCAAAGTTCACCCCTCCACTTT. It codes for CASGLRGQSSPLHF. The chain carries TRBV7-6 and TRBJ1-6; 8 bases are a match to TRBD1. Germline-derived CDR1 and CDR2 are SGHVS and FNYEAQ. Trimming at V came to 8 bases and at J to 9 bases, leaving 9 bases not matched to a gene. This CDR3 has 14 amino acids.

The rearrangement joins TRBV11-2 to TRBJ2-1, with 7 bases matching TRBD2. The germline V gene has CDR1 SGHAT and CDR2 FQNNGV. Trimming removed 1 base from V and 7 bases from J; junction bases left unmatched: 13. The CDR3 has 17 residues. The CDR3 region has the DNA TGTGCCAGCAGCTTAGGTCCGGGGTCTAGCGGAAGGAATGAGCAGTTCTTC. This translates into CASSLGPGSSGRNEQFF.

The chain has TRBV1 and TRBJ2-7; the D call TRBD2 from the table was never checked on the DNA. TRBV1 constitutes a pseudogene. There are 17 residues in the CDR3. In DNA form, the CDR3 reads TGCACCAGCAGCCTAGTGGGACTAGCGGGGGACAGCTACGAGCAGTACTTC. The encoded protein is CTSSLVGLAGDSYEQYF.

V is TRBV15 and J is TRBJ2-2; 9 bases are shared with TRBD2. There are 17 residues in the CDR3. Germline V gene lookup returns CDR1 LNHNV and CDR2 YYDKDF (reference sequence). The junction had 9 bases not matched to a gene; V was cut back by 3 bases and J by 4 bases. The CDR3 protein is CATSRGQAGGPTGELFF. CDR3 sequence (DNA): TGTGCCACCAGCAGGGGGCAGGCGGGAGGGCCCACCGGGGAGCTGTTTTTT.

There are a few counts of this clone. This chain links TRBV9 with TRBJ1-6; no firm D call. This CDR3 comprises 14 residues. The V end lost 1 base, the J end lost 10 bases, and 12 bases lay between the germline ends. Germline assignment: CDR1 SGDLS and CDR2 YYNGEE. The CDR3: CASSVQVSGSPLHF. CDR3 in DNA: TGTGCCAGCAGCGTACAGGTATCGGGATCACCCCTCCACTTT.